This T cell receptor beta chain was retrieved from a study of cytomegalovirus exposure and HLA in healthy donors. Note on this clone: What it binds is unknown.

Germline CDR1 is ENHRY and CDR2 is SYGVKD. The CDR3 runs 17 residues. V shed 10 bases, J shed 0 bases, and the junction held 17 bases outside the gene matches. Some clones are missing from TCRdb's copy, which holds only in-frame ones; the method was immunoSEQ multiplex PCR. Among about 49,000 clones listed, around nine tenths were seen once. General observations from the study: Listed as cytomegalovirus-associated were 150 to 200 TCR beta chains. First-cohort TCR clusters tended to co-occur in the roughly 120 validation repertoires, a later analysis found.

This receptor was taken from a man between 18 and 29 years old in good health and CMV-seronegative. This chain uses TRBV10-3 with TRBJ1-2, with 7 bases aligning to TRBD1. Sequencing was performed on PBMCs. The CDR3 region is CATGGPGQVTSNYGYTF. The CDR3 DNA reads TGTGCCACCGGAGGTCCCGGACAGGTAACCTCTAACTATGGCTACACCTTC.